This TCR beta chain was sequenced in a study of memory CD4+ T cells and cytomegalovirus serostatus (dated by TCRdb to between 2019 and 2020). For the wider study: The 33 healthy Belgian adults in the cohort included 9 who were CMV seropositive and 24 who were CMV seronegative. To replicate a published TCR-based CMV serostatus classifier, the researchers sequenced the CD4+ memory TCRbeta repertoires of a Belgian cohort whose cytomegalovirus serostatus was known.

Genomic DNA was extracted from sorted cells with the Quick-DNA Microprep Kit. Amplification of TCRbeta DNA was done with the immunoSEQ hsTCRbeta kit, following the protocol from the manufacturer. TCRbeta libraries were sequenced on an Illumina MiSeq instrument. As for the original processing: After out-of-frame sequences were removed, millions of distinct TCRbeta sequences remained, averaging around 67,000 per individual. Each individual was scored by the count of about 150 previously reported CMV-associated TCRbeta sequences and the total productive distinct TCRbeta count. A beta-binomial model was reimplemented in Python, and scikit-learn random forests with default parameters were trained on data from the US cohort. Classifier performance on the Belgian cohort was reported as the median AUC with percentile confidence intervals calculated over 10,000 bootstrap iterations. TCRdb holds this immuneACCESS table with in-frame rearrangements only. Some clones are missing; in checked studies, unresolved V genes explain under half, and the rest has no known cause. That table gives V, J and clone size, and the DNA gave D and trimming. The sample has some 56,000 clones on record, about four fifths of them singletons. The ten largest make up approximately 0.4% of the sample.

Remarks on this clone: It lacks a known antigen. Per-base quality was not reported, and no clone a single base away is much larger than it.

A FACSAria II was used to sort memory CD4+ T cells, defined as single viable CD3+CD4+CD8-CD45RO+ cells. To determine CMV serostatus, a Roche Elecsys assay was used that detects serum IgG against CMV pp150, pp28, p38 and p52. After the samples were thawed, total CD4+ T cells were enriched through positive selection using CD4 magnetic microbeads. The samples came from a different study that was designed specifically to examine the CD4+ T cell memory repertoire. Peripheral blood mononuclear cells were isolated and cryopreserved according to standard operating procedures, and serum was kept at -80 degrees C. CD3-PerCP (BW264/56), CD4-APC (RPA-T4), CD45RO-PE (UCHT1) and CD8-Pacific Orange (3B5) antibodies were used for staining, and non-viable cells were excluded with Sytox blue. Overall study results and their limits: Unlike the original study, which covered naive and memory CD4+ and CD8+ populations, the Belgian study sequenced only CD4+CD45RO+ memory cells. The results were interpreted as suggesting that the CMV-associated TCR signature is mostly present in the CD4+ memory repertoire. For CMV serostatus prediction, a median bootstrapped AUC of about 0.94 was reached with the original framework, and a median bootstrapped AUC of about 0.89 was reached with a US-trained random forest. On the Belgian cohort, the classifier based on the original framework reached a median bootstrapped AUC of about 0.95, with a 95% CI of 0.76-1.00. Among the roughly 160 previously reported CMV-associated TCRbeta sequences, 60 to 70 showed up in the CD4+ memory repertoires, with each one found in between one and five individuals.

Reading from cysteine to phenylalanine, the CDR3 counts 13 amino acids. The CDR3 DNA has 39 bases and is translated from base 1. The CDR1 and CDR2 encoded by the germline V gene are SNHLY and FYNNEI. Relative to germline, V is 2 bases shorter and J is 7 bases shorter, with 11 bases between their ends. This sequence uses TRBV2 and TRBJ1-2; D gene: possibly TRBD1, on 6 matching bases. This receptor was identified in an adult in good health and CMV-seronegative. Sequenced: memory CD4+ T cells from blood. The DNA sequence is TGTGCCAGCAGTGAAATGAGCAGGGGTGGCTACACCTTC. Protein translation: CASSEMSRGGYTF.